The sequence of this TCR beta chain was determined in a study of T cell responses to AZD1222 COVID-19 vaccine. Study details: The study pooled second doses at about 4 or about 12 weeks. Findings and limits, study-wide: Repertoires in all cases were sampled only once the peak T cell response had passed. Clonal diversity was possibly underestimated; the donors were predominantly white British and more often female. The breadth and depth of Spike-specific TCRs increased once two AZD1222 doses had been given.

The assay was immunoSEQ multiplex PCR, and TCRdb's table has in-frame clones only and misses some. The sample has 80,000 to 130,000 clones, 85% to 90% seen once; the top ten hold around 3.2%. This clone was seen a single time. Its target is unknown. Trimming removed 4 bases from V and 7 bases from J; junction bases left unmatched: 6. Germline V gives CDR1 LNHDA, CDR2 SQIVND (reference sequence). The CDR3 totals 14 residues. The clonotype originates from an adult in good health. Specimen: peripheral blood, collected on day 0 of AZD1222 vaccination. The J gene is TRBJ2-2, the V gene TRBV19; 7 positions agree with TRBD1. The CDR3 DNA is TGTGCCAGTAGTACAACAGGGGCGGGCGGGGAGCTGTTTTTT. Its protein product is CASSTTGAGGELFF.